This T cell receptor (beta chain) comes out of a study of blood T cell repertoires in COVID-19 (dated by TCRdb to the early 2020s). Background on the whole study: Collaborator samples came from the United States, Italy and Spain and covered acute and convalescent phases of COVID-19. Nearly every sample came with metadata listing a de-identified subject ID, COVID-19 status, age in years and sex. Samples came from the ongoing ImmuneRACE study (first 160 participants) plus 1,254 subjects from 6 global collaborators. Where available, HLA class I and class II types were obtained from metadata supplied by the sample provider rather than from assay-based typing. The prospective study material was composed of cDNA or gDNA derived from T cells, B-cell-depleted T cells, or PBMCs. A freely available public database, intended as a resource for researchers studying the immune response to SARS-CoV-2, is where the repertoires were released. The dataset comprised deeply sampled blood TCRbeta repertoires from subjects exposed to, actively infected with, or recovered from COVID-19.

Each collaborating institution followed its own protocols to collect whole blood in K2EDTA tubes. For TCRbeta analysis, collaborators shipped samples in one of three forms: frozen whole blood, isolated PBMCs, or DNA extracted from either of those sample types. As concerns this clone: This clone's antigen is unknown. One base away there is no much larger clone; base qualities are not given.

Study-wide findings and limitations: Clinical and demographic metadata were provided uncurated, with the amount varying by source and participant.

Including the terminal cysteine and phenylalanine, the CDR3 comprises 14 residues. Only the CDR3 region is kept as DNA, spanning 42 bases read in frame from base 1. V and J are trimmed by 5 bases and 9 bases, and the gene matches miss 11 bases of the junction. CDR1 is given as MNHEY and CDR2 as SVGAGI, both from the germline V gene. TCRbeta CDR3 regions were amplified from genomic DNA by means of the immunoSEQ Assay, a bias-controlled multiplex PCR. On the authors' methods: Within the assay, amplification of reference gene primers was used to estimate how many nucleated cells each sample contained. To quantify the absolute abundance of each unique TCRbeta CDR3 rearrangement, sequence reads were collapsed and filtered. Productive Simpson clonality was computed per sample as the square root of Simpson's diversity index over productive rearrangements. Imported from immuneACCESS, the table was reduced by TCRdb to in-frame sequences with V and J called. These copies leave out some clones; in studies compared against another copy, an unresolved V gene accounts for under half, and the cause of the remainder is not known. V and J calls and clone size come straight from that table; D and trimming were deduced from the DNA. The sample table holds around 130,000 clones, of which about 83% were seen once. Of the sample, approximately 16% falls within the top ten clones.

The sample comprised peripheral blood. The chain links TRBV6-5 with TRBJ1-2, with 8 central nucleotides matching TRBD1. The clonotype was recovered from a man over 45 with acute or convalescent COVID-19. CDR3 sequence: CASSLDRGEGSYTF. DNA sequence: TGTGCCAGCAGTCTTGACAGGGGAGAAGGGAGCTACACCTTC.